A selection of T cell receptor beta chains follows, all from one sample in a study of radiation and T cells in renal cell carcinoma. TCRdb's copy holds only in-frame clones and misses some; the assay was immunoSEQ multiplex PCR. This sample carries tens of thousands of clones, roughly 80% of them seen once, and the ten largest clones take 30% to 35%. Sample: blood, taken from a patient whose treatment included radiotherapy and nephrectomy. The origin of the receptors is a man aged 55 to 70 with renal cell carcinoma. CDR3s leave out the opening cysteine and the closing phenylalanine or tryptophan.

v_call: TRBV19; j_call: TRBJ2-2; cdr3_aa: ASSPSGGTGELF
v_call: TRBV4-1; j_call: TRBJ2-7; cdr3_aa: ASSQRTSGRGMVHEQY
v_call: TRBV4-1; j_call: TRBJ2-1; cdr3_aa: ASSQDRAGGSSEQF
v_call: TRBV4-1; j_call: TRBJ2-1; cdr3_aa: ASSSRGAGGLNEQF
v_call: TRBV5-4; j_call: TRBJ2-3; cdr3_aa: ASRGKASTDTQY
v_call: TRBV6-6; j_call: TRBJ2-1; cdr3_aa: ASSFTSSSYNEQF
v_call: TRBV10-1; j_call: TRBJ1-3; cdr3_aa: ASSERGNTIY
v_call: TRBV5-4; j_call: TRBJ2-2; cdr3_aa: ASSLWANTGELF
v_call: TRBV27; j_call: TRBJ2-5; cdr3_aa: ASRPVVAGAVTQY
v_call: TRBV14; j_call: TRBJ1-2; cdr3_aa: ASSRDMTGLGGYT